One sample yielded the 5 T cell receptor beta chains listed below, sequenced in a study of beta chain features in type 1 diabetes. Expressed TCRB transcripts were sequenced because the isolated RNA had all been reverse transcribed beforehand. The assay was immunoSEQ multiplex PCR, and TCRdb's table has in-frame clones only and misses some. The sample holds roughly 230,000 clones, over 7.5% seen once. What was sequenced was naive CD4+ T cells from blood. These receptor sequences come from a woman between 18 and 30 years old in good health.

This clone was seen only a few times. This specimen includes other DNA sequences encoding the same CDR3. The chain recombines TRBV30 with TRBJ2-5, with 15 bases lining up with TRBD2. The junction had 5 bases not matched to a gene; V was cut back by 2 bases and J by 4 bases. The CDR3 has 16 residues. The V gene's germline CDR1 is GTSNPN and CDR2 SVGIG (reference sequence). The CDR3 here is CAWSPGLAGGPETQYF. CDR3 in DNA: TGTGCCTGGAGTCCAGGACTAGCGGGGGGGCCAGAGACCCAGTACTTC. The full variable domain, completed using reference TRBV30 and TRBJ2-5, is SQTIHQWPATLVQPVGSPLSLECTVEGTSNPNLYWYRQAAGRGLQLLFYSVGIGQISSEVPQNLSASRPQDRQFILSSKKLLLSDSGFYLCAWSPGLAGGPETQYFGPGTRLLVL.

A few counts support this clone. V and J are TRBV27 and TRBJ1-2, with TRBD1 identical over 10 bases. This CDR3 spans 14 amino acids. The trim removed 6 bases at V and 3 bases at J, leaving 4 bases unmatched. Germline-derived CDR1 and CDR2 are MNHEY and SMNVEV (reference sequence). CDR3 sequence reads: CASSRQGAYYGYTF. CDR3 in DNA: TGTGCCAGCAGCCGACAGGGGGCCTACTATGGCTACACCTTC.

This clone was counted a few times. The V call is TRBV2, the J call TRBJ1-2; 9 bases match TRBD1. Germline-derived CDR1 and CDR2 are SNHLY and FYNNEI. The junction had 8 bases not matched to a gene; V was cut back by 7 bases and J by 2 bases. The CDR3 length is 15 residues. CDR3 DNA: TGTGCCAGCACCCGAACAGGGGGCGAGAACTATGGCTACACCTTC. This sequence encodes CASTRTGGENYGYTF.

This rearrangement joins TRBV27 to TRBJ2-7, with a tentative D call TRBD2 (6 bases). V gave up 3 bases and J gave up 2 bases, with 14 bases separating them. From germline, CDR1 is MNHEY and CDR2 SMNVEV (reference sequence). CDR3 length: 15 residues. CDR3 loop: CASSFDGSPTYEQYF. The CDR3, as DNA: TGTGCCAGCAGTTTCGACGGGAGCCCCACCTACGAGCAGTACTTC.

This clone was found many times. The chain uses TRBV29-1 and TRBJ2-3; TRBD1 matches 8 bases. V dropped 4 bases and J dropped 1; count of bases not matched to a gene: 7. The CDR3 consists of 15 residues. The germline V gene encodes CDR1 SQVTM and CDR2 ANQGSEA. DNA for the CDR3: TGCAGCGTTGTGGCCGGGACAGGCCGCACAGATACGCAGTATTTT. Translation: CSVVAGTGRTDTQYF.